This is a list of T cell receptor beta chains from one sample in a study of metastatic and nonmetastatic thyroid tumors. TCRdb reanalyzed the PCR reads with MiXCR. The repertoire holds some 93,000 clones, with about 12% as singletons. The sample taken for sequencing was blood. The receptors come from a female donor with papillary thyroid cancer or a benign thyroid nodule (not recorded which). Some clones in this sample may be carry-over from other donors' samples. Each CDR3 is given with its conserved first and last residue. D genes are given only for firm matches. Only some rows state a clone size, as once, few, many or a class for expanded clones.

clone_size	d_call	j_call	v_call	cdr3_nt	cdr3_aa
few	TRBD1	TRBJ1-6	TRBV6-7	TGTGCCAGCAGGGCCAGGGGGGGGCCTCCTATACCACCCCTCCACTTT	CASRARGGPPIPPLHF
many	.	TRBJ1-1	TRBV28	TGTGCCAGCAGTTTATCCGGGGGCTACACTGAAGCTTTCTTT	CASSLSGGYTEAFF
.	.	TRBJ2-7	TRBV4-3	TGCGCCAGCAGCCCCGGCAGCGACAGCCCGACCTACGAGCAGTACTTC	CASSPGSDSPTYEQYF
many	.	TRBJ1-5	TRBV6-1	TGTGCCAGCAGTGAGATTCAGGGAGGTGGCCAGCCCCAGCATTTT	CASSEIQGGGQPQHF
.	TRBD2	TRBJ2-3	TRBV30	TGTGCCTGGACCGTACCTAGCGGTATAAATACGCAGTATTTT	CAWTVPSGINTQYF
many	.	TRBJ2-5	TRBV12-3/TRBV12-4	TGTGCCAGCAAACTAGGGGAGACCCAGTACTTC	CASKLGETQYF
.	.	TRBJ2-7	TRBV5-1	TGCGCCAGCAGCTCTCGAGGGACTGATACCTACGAGCAGTACTTC	CASSSRGTDTYEQYF
many	TRBD1	TRBJ1-2	TRBV19	TGTGCCAGTAGTGACAGGGGGAATGGCTACACCTTC	CASSDRGNGYTF
many	TRBD1	TRBJ2-1	TRBV5-1	TGCGCCAGCAGCTTGGGACAGGGCTACAATGAGCAGTTCTTC	CASSLGQGYNEQFF
many	.	TRBJ2-2	TRBV15	TGTGCCACCAGGTACGACAGGTCGGCCGGGGAGCTGTTTTTT	CATRYDRSAGELFF
few	.	TRBJ1-2	TRBV6-5	TGTGCCAGCAGTCACCGGGACGGAGGGCTTGGTGGATACACCTTC	CASSHRDGGLGGYTF
many	.	TRBJ1-4	TRBV20-1	TGCAGTGCTAGAGATCCGCGGGGAATGGGGGAAAAACTGTTTTTT	CSARDPRGMGEKLFF
many	TRBD1	TRBJ1-4	TRBV6-5	TGTGCCAGCAGTTACATCGGTACAGGGGGTAATGAAAAACTGTTTTTT	CASSYIGTGGNEKLFF
many	TRBD1	TRBJ1-2	TRBV12-3/TRBV12-4	TGTGCCAGCAGTCTCTTGACAGGGGGGGTAGGTGGCTACACCTTC	CASSLLTGGVGGYTF
many	TRBD2	TRBJ2-1	TRBV25-1	TGTGCCAGCAGTAACCCGGGGGGGAATGAGCAGTTCTTC	CASSNPGGNEQFF
few	.	TRBJ1-2	TRBV28	TGTGCCAGCAGTACCGGGAGCTCTCCTTACACCTTC	CASSTGSSPYTF
many	TRBD1	TRBJ1-6	TRBV20-1	TGCAGTGCTAGAGATCAGGAACAGGGGGCGGTTTATTCACCCCTCCACTTT	CSARDQEQGAVYSPLHF
many	TRBD2	TRBJ2-1	TRBV11-2	TGTGCCAGCAGCTCGGCCGGGACTAGCGGCTACAATGAGCAGTTCTTC	CASSSAGTSGYNEQFF
many	TRBD1	TRBJ1-1	TRBV11-1	TGTGCCAGCAGCCCGGACAGGGGGGACACTGAAGCTTTCTTT	CASSPDRGDTEAFF
many	TRBD1	TRBJ2-3	TRBV30	TGTGCCTGGAGTCTACAGGGGGCAGGAGATACGCAGTATTTT	CAWSLQGAGDTQYF
many	TRBD2	TRBJ2-7	TRBV6-1	TGTGCCAGCAGTTCCTTACCGACTAGCGGGATTGAAGAGCAGTACTTC	CASSSLPTSGIEEQYF
many	.	TRBJ1-2	TRBV28	TGTGCCAGCAGTTCCTCCATAGCCCAGGGATGGTATGGCTACACCTTC	CASSSSIAQGWYGYTF
many	.	TRBJ2-7	TRBV28	TGTGCCAGCAGTTTACTCGGACAGACCTACGAGCAGTACTTC	CASSLLGQTYEQYF
many	TRBD2	TRBJ2-2	TRBV9	TGTGCCAGCAGCCCACGACTAGCGGGAGGGGAAGGGGAGCTGTTTTTT	CASSPRLAGGEGELFF
many	.	TRBJ2-3	TRBV27	TGTGCCAGCAGTTTAGGGGTTAGCACAGATACGCAGTATTTT	CASSLGVSTDTQYF
many	.	TRBJ1-2	TRBV12-3/TRBV12-4	TGTGCCAGCAGCCTGGGGCAGGGAAATAACTATGGCTACACCTTC	CASSLGQGNNYGYTF